This T cell receptor beta chain stems from a study of blood T cells in healthy people across ages. Overall study findings and caveats: Long-lived donors had more naive CD4+ cells and higher diversity than aged donors.

The study drew donors from healthy Caucasian individuals in Russia aged about 6 to 95. About this clonotype: What it recognizes is unknown.

The junction had 9 bases not matched to a gene; V was cut back by 6 bases and J by 8 bases. This CDR3 contains 13 residues. Then a second PCR, running roughly 7 to 11 cycles, was carried out with a sample-barcoded 5' primer and a J-beta primer mix. TCRdb processed the 5' RACE reads anew with MiXCR; each CDR3 protein has one entry. Among fewer than 650,000 distinct CDR3 sequences listed, about 25% were seen once. This sample was also put to use in a study of T cells of mothers and their children. Per that paper: All extracted RNA went into cDNA synthesis, about 1.4 ug per 15 ul. Sample barcodes and 2-4 random nucleotides were added by the M1S primer of the second PCR.

The source is a boy under 10 years old in good health. V is TRBV12-3 or TRBV12-4 and J is TRBJ1-2; 7 bases agree with TRBD1. The sequencing input was blood. The CDR3 nucleotides are TGTGCCAGCAGCGGACAGGCTCAAACGGGCTACACCTTC. It codes for CASSGQAQTGYTF.